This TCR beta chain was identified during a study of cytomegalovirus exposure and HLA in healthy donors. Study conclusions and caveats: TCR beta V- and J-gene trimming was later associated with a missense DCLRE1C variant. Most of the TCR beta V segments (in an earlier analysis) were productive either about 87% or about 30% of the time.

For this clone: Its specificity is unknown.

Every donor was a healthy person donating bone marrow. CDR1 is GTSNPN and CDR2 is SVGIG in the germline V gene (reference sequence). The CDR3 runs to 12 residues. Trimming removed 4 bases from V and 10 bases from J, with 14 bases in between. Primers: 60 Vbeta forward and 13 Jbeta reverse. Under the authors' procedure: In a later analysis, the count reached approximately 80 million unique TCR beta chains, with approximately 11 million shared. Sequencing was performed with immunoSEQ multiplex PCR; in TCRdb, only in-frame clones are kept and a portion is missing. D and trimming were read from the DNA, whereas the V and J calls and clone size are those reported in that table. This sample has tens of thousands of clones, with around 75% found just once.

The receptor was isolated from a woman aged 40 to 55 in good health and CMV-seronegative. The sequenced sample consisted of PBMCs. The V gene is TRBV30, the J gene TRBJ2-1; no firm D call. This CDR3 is CAWNVLPGEQFF. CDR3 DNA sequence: TGTGCCTGGAACGTGCTGCCCGGGGAGCAGTTCTTC.